This T cell receptor beta chain came from a study of T cells in Graves' hyperthyroidism and ophthalmopathy. The cohort's ophthalmopathy patients, a group with duration under 3 months, had a Clinical Activity Score of at least 3 and a NOSPECS grade of at least 4. Study-wide results and limits: A model of 13 V-J pairs discriminated ophthalmopathy from stable hyperthyroidism. The majority of expanded thyroid clonotypes above 0.001 also appeared in blood.

Germline loops: CDR1 MNHEY, CDR2 SVGEGT. With V trimmed by 10 bases and J by 2 bases, 6 bases remained unmatched. The CDR3 sequence is 13 residues long. Regarding this clonotype: What it binds is not known.

RNA transcripts gave rise to amplified TCR beta CDR3 regions. Initially, a first-round RT-PCR of the TCR CDR3 employed the HTBI primer set. From the multiplex PCR reads, TCRdb called clonotypes with MiXCR, one entry per CDR3 protein. The data contain roughly 650,000 distinct CDR3 sequences, more than 15% of them singletons. Sequenced: blood. The origin of this receptor is a middle-aged woman with Graves' ophthalmopathy. The chain has TRBV6-2 or TRBV6-3 and TRBJ2-3, with 7 bases fitting TRBD2. Here the CDR3 reads CATTSALTDTQYF. The CDR3 DNA is TGTGCCACTACTAGCGCTCTCACAGATACGCAGTATTTT.